The present T cell receptor (beta chain) was sequenced within a study of blood T cell repertoires in COVID-19. Looking at the study overall: Sites across the United States, Italy and Spain contributed samples from acute and convalescent COVID-19. PBMCs, B-cell-depleted T cells, or T cells were the source of the cDNA or gDNA that made up the material.

Original processing notes: Reference gene primer amplification yielded estimated nucleated cell counts. Profiled with immunoSEQ multiplex PCR; TCRdb holds only in-frame clones, not every one. V, J and clone size reflect that table, while D and trimming were determined from the DNA. Of approximately 80,000 clones listed, about three quarters are singletons. This clone was recorded a few times. This CDR3 contains 13 residues. V lost 5 bases to trimming and J lost 4 bases; unmatched junction nucleotides: 3. Germline assignment: CDR1 SGHVS and CDR2 FQNEAQ. The sequence was collected from a man between 50 and 59 years old with active or convalescent COVID-19. This chain connects TRBV7-8 to TRBJ1-1; TRBD1 matches at 8 bases. Material for sequencing was peripheral blood. CDR3 sequence: CASSQQGGTEAFF. CDR3 nucleotide sequence: TGTGCCAGCAGCCAACAGGGGGGCACTGAAGCTTTCTTT.